A single sample is the source of the 5 T cell receptor beta chains below, sequenced in a study of CD8+ T cells in alopecia areata. RNA, once extracted, was reverse transcribed into cDNA for use as the sequencing template. Here immunoSEQ multiplex PCR was the method, and the copy in TCRdb shows in-frame clones only, minus some. Altogether fewer than 110,000 clones are present, roughly 60% being singletons, with the ten largest covering about 16%. Documented treatment: oral pan-JAK inhibitor, 5-10 mg twice daily. This sample comprised CD8+ T cells sorted from blood, obtained between weeks 55 and 65, from a patient treated with tofacitinib. Receptor source: a human donor with alopecia areata.

This clone was recorded a few times. The chain has TRBV7-9 and TRBJ1-2, with D uncertain. This CDR3 has 13 residues. The ends were cut back, 1 base at V and 4 bases at J, with 7 bases in the middle. CDR1 is SEHNR and CDR2 is FQNEAQ in the germline V gene (reference sequence). In DNA, the CDR3 is TGTGCCAGCAGCTTAGGAGGGAGCTATGGCTACACCTTC. Amino acids: CASSLGGSYGYTF.

The chain has TRBV27 and TRBJ1-4; TRBD1 might be the D (6 bases). This CDR3 comprises 14 residues. Germline V CDR1 and CDR2: MNHEY, SMNVEV (reference sequence). Trimming cost V 5 bases and J 7 bases, with 14 bases left between them. CDR3 amino acids: CASSRLRGAEKLFF. The CDR3 nucleotides read TGTGCCAGCAGTCGCCTCAGGGGCGCTGAAAAACTGTTTTTT.

In its sample, this clone was seen many times. This specimen includes other DNA sequences encoding the same CDR3. The chain carries TRBV2 and TRBJ1-1, with D unclear. The CDR3 totals 11 residues. The germline V gene has CDR1 SNHLY and CDR2 FYNNEI. V lost 8 bases and J lost 1, with 5 bases in between. CDR3 region: CASSRNTEAFF. CDR3 bases: TGTGCCAGCTCTCGGAACACTGAAGCTTTCTTT. Combining the CDR3 with reference TRBV2 and TRBJ1-1 gives the whole variable domain EPEVTQTPSHQVTQMGQEVILRCVPISNHLYFYWYRQILGQKVEFLVSFYNNEISEKSEIFDDQFSVERPDGSNFTLKIRSTKLEDSAMYFCASSRNTEAFFGQGTRLTVV.

This clone was counted only a few times. CDR3 protein: CASSKDLPGGLTFF. In DNA form, the CDR3 reads TGTGCCAGCAGCAAAGATCTTCCTGGGGGTTTGACTTTCTTT. The chain is built from TRBV21-1 and TRBJ1-1. TRBV21-1 is a known pseudogene. The CDR3 totals 14 residues.

The table lists this clone with a few counts. The gene calls are TRBV30 and TRBJ1-1, with D perhaps matching TRBD1 (5 bases). This CDR3 comprises 16 residues. The V gene lost 0 bases and the J gene lost 8 bases, with 22 bases spanning the gap. Germline CDR1 is GTSNPN and CDR2 is SVGIG (reference sequence). The CDR3 loop is CAWSVLSGTRNNEAFF. In nucleotides, the CDR3 is TGTGCCTGGAGTGTACTATCGGGGACGAGAAACAACGAAGCTTTCTTT.